This T cell receptor (beta chain) was recovered during a study of TIL therapy for anti-PD-1-resistant metastatic lung cancer. The overall study: Patients had a median age of nearly 55 years (range about 35-85). Tumors carried a median roughly 1.5 non-synonymous mutations per megabase. Findings of the study overall: The cohort had more treatment-naive, never-smoker and oncogene-addicted patients than typical.

This clone was seen a single time. Its specificity is unknown. Sequencing used immunoSEQ v3. Assay used: immunoSEQ multiplex PCR; TCRdb lists only in-frame clones, some missing. The data show 25,000 to 30,000 clones, about 63% seen once. The germline V gene encodes CDR1 SNHLY and CDR2 FYNNEI. V was shortened by 6 bases and J by 4 bases, with 9 bases between the two germline ends. The CDR3 loop spans 13 amino acids. Noted time point: pre-treatment sample, taken before nivolumab and TIL therapy. Most excised metastases sampled were pleural nodules or supraclavicular lymph nodes. Patients were adults with stage 4 NSCLC.

This chain uses TRBV2 with TRBJ1-4; D possibly corresponds to TRBD1 (6 bases). The starting material was tumor tissue, obtained at baseline. The receptor's source is a woman aged 25-80 years with non-small cell lung cancer. CDR3 nucleotides: TGTGCCAGCAGACAGGGTAGTAATGAAAAACTGTTTTTT. Its translation is CASRQGSNEKLFF.